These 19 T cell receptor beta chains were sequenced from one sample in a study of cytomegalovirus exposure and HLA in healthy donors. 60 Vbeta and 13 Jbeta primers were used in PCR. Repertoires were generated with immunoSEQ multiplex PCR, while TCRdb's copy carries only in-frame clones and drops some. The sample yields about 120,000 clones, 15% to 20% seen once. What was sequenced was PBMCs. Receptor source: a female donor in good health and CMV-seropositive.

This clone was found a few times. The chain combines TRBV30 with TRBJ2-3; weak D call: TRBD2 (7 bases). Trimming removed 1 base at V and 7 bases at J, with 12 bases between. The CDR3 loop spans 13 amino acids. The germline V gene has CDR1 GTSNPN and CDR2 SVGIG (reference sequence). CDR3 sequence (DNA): TGTGCCTGGAGTGCACGGGGGGCGAATACGCAGTATTTT. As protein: CAWSARGANTQYF.

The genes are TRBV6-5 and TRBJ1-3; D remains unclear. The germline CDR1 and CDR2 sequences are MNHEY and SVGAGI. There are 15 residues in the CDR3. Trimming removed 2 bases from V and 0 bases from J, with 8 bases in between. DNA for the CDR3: TGTGCCAGCAGTTACGAGCCCCTCTCTGGAAACACCATATATTTT. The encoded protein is CASSYEPLSGNTIYF.

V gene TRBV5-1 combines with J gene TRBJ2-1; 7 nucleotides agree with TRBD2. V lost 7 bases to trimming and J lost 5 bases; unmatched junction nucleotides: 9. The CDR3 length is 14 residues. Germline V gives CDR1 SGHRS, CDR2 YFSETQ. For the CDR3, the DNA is TGCGCCAGCTCCTCGGGGGGACGGAACAATGAGCAGTTCTTC. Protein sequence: CASSSGGRNNEQFF.

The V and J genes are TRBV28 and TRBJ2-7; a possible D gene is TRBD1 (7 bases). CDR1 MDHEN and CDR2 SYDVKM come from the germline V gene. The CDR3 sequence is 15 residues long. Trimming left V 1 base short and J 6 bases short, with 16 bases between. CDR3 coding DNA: TGTGCCAGCAGTTTATCCGGGGCAGGGGGAGGCGAGCAGTACTTC. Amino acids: CASSLSGAGGGEQYF.

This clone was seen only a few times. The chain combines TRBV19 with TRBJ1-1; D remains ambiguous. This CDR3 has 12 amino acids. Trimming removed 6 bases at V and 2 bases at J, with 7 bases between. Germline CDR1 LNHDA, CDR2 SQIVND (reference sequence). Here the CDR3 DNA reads TGTGCCAGTAGCAGATATAACACTGAAGCTTTCTTT. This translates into CASSRYNTEAFF. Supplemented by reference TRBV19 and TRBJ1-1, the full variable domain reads DGGITQSPKYLFRKEGQNVTLSCEQNLNHDAMYWYRQDPGQGLRLIYYSQIVNDFQKGDIAEGYSVSREKKESFPLTVTSAQKNPTAFYLCASSRYNTEAFFGQGTRLTVV.

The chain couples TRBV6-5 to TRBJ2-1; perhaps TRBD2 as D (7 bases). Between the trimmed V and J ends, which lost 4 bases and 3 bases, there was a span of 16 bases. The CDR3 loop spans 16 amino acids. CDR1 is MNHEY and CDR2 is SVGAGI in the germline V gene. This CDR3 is CASSFLGGGLYNEQFF. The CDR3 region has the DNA TGTGCCAGCAGTTTCCTAGGCGGGGGCCTCTACAATGAGCAGTTCTTC.

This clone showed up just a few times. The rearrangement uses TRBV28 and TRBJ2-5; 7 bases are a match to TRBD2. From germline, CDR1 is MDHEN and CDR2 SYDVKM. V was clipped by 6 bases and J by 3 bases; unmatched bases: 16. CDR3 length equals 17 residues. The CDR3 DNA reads TGTGCCAGCAGAAACATGCCGCGGGGGTACTCTAAAGAGACCCAGTACTTC. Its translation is CASRNMPRGYSKETQYF. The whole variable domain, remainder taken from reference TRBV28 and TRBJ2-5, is DVKVTQSSRYLVKRTGEKVFLECVQDMDHENMFWYRQDPGLGLRLIYFSYDVKMKEKGDIPEGYSVSREKKERFSLILESASTNQTSMYLCASRNMPRGYSKETQYFGPGTRLLVL.

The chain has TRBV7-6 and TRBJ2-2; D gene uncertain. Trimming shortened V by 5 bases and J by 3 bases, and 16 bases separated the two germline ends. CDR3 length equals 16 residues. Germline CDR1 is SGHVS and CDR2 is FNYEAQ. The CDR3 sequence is CASSLRSSRYTGELFF. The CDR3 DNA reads TGTGCCAGCAGCCTCCGTTCGTCCCGGTACACCGGGGAGCTGTTTTTT.

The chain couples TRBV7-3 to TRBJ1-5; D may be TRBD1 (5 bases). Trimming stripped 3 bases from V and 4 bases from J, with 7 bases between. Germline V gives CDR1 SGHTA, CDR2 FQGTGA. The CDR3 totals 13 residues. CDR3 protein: CASSLTANQPQHF. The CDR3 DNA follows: TGTGCCAGCAGCTTGACAGCAAATCAGCCCCAGCATTTT. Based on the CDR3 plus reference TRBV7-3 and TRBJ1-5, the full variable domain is GAGVSQTPSNKVTEKGKYVELRCDPISGHTALYWYRQSLGQGPEFLIYFQGTGAADDSGLPNDRFFAVRPEGSVSTLKIQRTERGDSAVYLCASSLTANQPQHFGDGTRLSIL.

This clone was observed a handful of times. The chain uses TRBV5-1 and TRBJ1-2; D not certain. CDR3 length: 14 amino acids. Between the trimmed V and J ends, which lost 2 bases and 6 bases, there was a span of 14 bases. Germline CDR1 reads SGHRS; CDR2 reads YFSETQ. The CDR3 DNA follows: TGCGCCAGCAGCTTCGCGGGCAGGAACGATGGCTACACCTTC. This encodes CASSFAGRNDGYTF.

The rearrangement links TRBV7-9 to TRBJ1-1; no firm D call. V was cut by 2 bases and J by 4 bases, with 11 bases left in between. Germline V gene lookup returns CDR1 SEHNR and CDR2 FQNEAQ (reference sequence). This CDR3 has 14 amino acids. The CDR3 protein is CASSLRVGLTEAFF. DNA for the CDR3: TGTGCCAGCAGCTTACGGGTGGGTCTCACTGAAGCTTTCTTT.

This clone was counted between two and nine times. This CDR3 is CASSQDVRQGSGSGYTF. The CDR3 DNA sequence: TGCGCCAGCAGCCAAGACGTTCGCCAGGGGAGTGGCAGTGGCTACACCTTC. The J gene is TRBJ1-2, the V gene TRBV4-3, with D maybe TRBD1 (6 bases). This CDR3 contains 17 residues. The germline V and J ends were trimmed by 0 bases and 7 bases, with 21 bases remaining between them. Germline V CDR1 and CDR2: LGHNA, YSLEER.

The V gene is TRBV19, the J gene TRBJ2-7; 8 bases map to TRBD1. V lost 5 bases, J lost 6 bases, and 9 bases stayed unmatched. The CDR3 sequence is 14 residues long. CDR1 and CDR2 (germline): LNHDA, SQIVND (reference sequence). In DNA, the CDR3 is TGTGCCAGTAGTCCGGGCAGGGGGCCCTTCGAGCAGTACTTC. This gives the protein CASSPGRGPFEQYF.

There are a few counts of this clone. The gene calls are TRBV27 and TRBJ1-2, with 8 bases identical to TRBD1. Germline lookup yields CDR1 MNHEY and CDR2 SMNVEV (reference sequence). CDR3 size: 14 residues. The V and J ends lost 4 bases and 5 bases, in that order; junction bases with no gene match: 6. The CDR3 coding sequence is TGTGCCAGCAGTTATGGACAGGGATTTTATGGCTACACCTTC. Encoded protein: CASSYGQGFYGYTF.

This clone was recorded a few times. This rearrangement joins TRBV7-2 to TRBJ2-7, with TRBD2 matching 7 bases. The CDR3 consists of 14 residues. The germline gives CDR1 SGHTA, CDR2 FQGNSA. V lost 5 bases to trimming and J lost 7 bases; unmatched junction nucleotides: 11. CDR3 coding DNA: TGTGCCAGCAGCCCCGGGTTAGCGCGGGGGGAGCAGTACTTC. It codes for CASSPGLARGEQYF.

The CDR3 DNA follows: TGTGCCAGCAGCTCCCTATACGAGACAGGATCTGGCTACACCTTC. The encoded protein is CASSSLYETGSGYTF. This chain joins TRBV5-6 and TRBJ1-2; D perhaps matches TRBD1 (6 bases). CDR1 is SGHDT and CDR2 is YYEEEE in the germline V gene. The CDR3 extends over 15 amino acids. The V and J ends lost 3 bases and 7 bases respectively, with 19 bases between them.

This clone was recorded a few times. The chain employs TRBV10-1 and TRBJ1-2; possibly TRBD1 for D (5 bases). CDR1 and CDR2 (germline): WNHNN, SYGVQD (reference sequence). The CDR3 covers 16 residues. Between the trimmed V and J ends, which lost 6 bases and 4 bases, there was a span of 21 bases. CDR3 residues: CASRNGGSGPSYGYTF. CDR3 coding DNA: TGCGCCAGCAGAAATGGGGGGTCAGGTCCTAGCTATGGCTACACCTTC.

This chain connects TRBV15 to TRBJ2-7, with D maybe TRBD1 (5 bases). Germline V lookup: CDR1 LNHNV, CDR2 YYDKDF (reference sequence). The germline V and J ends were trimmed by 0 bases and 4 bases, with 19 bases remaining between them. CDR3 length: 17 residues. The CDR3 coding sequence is TGTGCCACCAGCAGAGATAGGGGCGGCTTCCTAGAATACGAGCAGTACTTC. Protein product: CATSRDRGGFLEYEQYF.

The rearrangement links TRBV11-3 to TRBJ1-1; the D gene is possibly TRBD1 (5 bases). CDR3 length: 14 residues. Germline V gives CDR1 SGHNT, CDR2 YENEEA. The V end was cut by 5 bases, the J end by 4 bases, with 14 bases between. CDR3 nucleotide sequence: TGTGCCAGCAGCCGACGGGGGGTAGGCACTGAAGCTTTCTTT. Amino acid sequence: CASSRRGVGTEAFF. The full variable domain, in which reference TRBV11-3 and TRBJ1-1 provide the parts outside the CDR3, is EAGVVQSPRYKIIEKKQPVAFWCNPISGHNTLYWYLQNLGQGPELLIRYENEEAVDDSQLPKDRFSAERLKGVDSTLKIQPAELGDSAVYLCASSRRGVGTEAFFGQGTRLTVV.